These 32 T cell receptor beta chains originate from one sample sequenced in a study of human T cells and chemical hapten exposure. In TCRdb, the RACE reads were re-called with MiXCR into one record per CDR3 protein. The sample lists approximately 400,000 distinct CDR3 sequences; roughly 5% were seen once. The time point was: pre-sensitization, week 0. As to treatment: therapeutic diphenylcyclopropenone sensitization with weekly scalp DPC. The sequencing here drew on whole blood, taken in connection with sensitization to the hapten diphenylcyclopropenone (DPC). These receptors came from a woman aged 50 to 60 with alopecia areata. Some clones in this sample may be carry-over from other donors' samples.

This clonotype was counted at least ten times. The rearrangement uses TRBV6-1 and TRBJ2-5; 7 nucleotides line up with TRBD1. Losses at the gene ends were 6 bases for V and 4 bases for J; bases not matched to a gene: 5. The CDR3 has 13 residues. Per the germline V gene, CDR1 is MNHNS and CDR2 is SASEGT. This chain's CDR3 is CASSFRDRETQYF. The DNA of the CDR3 is TGTGCCAGCAGCTTCCGGGACAGAGAGACCCAGTACTTC.

The V call is TRBV12-3 or TRBV12-4, the J call TRBJ1-1; unclear D gene. The CDR3 spans 14 residues. V dropped 4 bases and J dropped 0 bases, with 9 bases sitting between them. The CDR3 is CASSWTEVNTEAFF. The CDR3 DNA follows: TGTGCCAGCAGTTGGACGGAAGTGAACACTGAAGCTTTCTTT.

This clonotype was counted ten times or more. J is TRBJ2-5 and V is TRBV6-5; 7 bases are shared with TRBD2. CDR3 length equals 14 residues. Trimming removed 6 bases from V and 3 bases from J; junction bases left unmatched: 7. Germline-derived CDR1 and CDR2 are MNHEY and SVGAGI. The chain's CDR3 is CASSWRAGEETQYF. CDR3 in DNA: TGTGCCAGCAGCTGGAGGGCGGGGGAAGAGACCCAGTACTTC.

This clonotype was detected only a few times. The chain couples TRBV12-3 or TRBV12-4 to TRBJ2-1; the D gene is possibly TRBD2 (5 bases). CDR3 length equals 13 residues. The V and J ends lost 5 bases and 3 bases respectively, with 8 bases between them. The CDR3, as DNA: TGTGCCAGCAGTAGGACTGACTACAATGAGCAGTTCTTC. This sequence encodes CASSRTDYNEQFF.

The CDR3 region is CSARIAGGRTDTQYF. CDR3 nucleotide sequence: TGCAGTGCTCGGATAGCGGGGGGCCGCACAGATACGCAGTATTTT. The chain uses TRBV20-1 and TRBJ2-3, with 10 bases fitting TRBD2. The junction had 6 bases not matched to a gene; V was cut back by 5 bases and J by 1 base. The germline V gene encodes CDR1 DFQATT and CDR2 SNEGSKA (reference sequence). The CDR3 runs to 15 residues.

This clonotype was counted a few times. The V call is TRBV20-1, the J call TRBJ2-1; 10 positions agree with TRBD2. V lost 3 bases, J lost 10 bases, and 9 bases stayed unmatched. The CDR3 is 14 residues long. Per the germline V gene, CDR1 is DFQATT and CDR2 is SNEGSKA (reference sequence). CDR3 loop: CSASEREGRWEQFF. CDR3 bases: TGCAGTGCTAGCGAGCGGGAGGGCCGCTGGGAGCAGTTCTTC.

This clonotype has a handful of counts. V is TRBV3-1 and J is TRBJ2-2, with 9 bases identical to TRBD2. V gave up 4 bases and J gave up 4 bases; unmatched junction bases: 4. Germline loops: CDR1 LGHDT, CDR2 YNNKEL (reference sequence). The CDR3 runs to 15 residues. As DNA, the CDR3 is TGTGCCAGCAGCCGACTAGCGGCGTTCACCGGGGAGCTGTTTTTT. Its translation is CASSRLAAFTGELFF.

This clonotype was seen a handful of times. The chain uses TRBV28 and TRBJ1-6; 9 bases match TRBD1. Germline CDR1 reads MDHEN; CDR2 reads SYDVKM. Trimming cost V 6 bases and J 7 bases; bases outside gene matches: 13. This CDR3 is 17 amino acids long. The CDR3 is CASSLISPGQGNSPLHF. CDR3 DNA: TGTGCCAGCAGCTTAATATCACCGGGACAGGGAAATTCACCCCTCCACTTT.

A few counts support this clonotype. The chain carries TRBV6-1 and TRBJ1-6, with D perhaps TRBD1 (5 bases). The CDR3 is made up of 13 amino acids. Trimming took 8 bases from V and 8 from J, leaving 13 bases between them. Germline V gene data show CDR1 as MNHNS and CDR2 as SASEGT. CDR3 in DNA: TGTGCCAGCCGGTGGCAGGGCCATTCACCCCTCCACTTT. Translating gives CASRWQGHSPLHF.

This clonotype was seen more than once but under ten times. The rearrangement uses TRBV28 and TRBJ2-3; D is unresolved. V was trimmed by 3 bases and J by 4 bases, leaving 8 bases between them. This CDR3 region has 13 residues. Germline V gene lookup returns CDR1 MDHEN and CDR2 SYDVKM. CDR3 residues: CASSLPSPDTQYF. In DNA form, the CDR3 reads TGTGCCAGCAGTTTGCCCAGTCCAGATACGCAGTATTTT.

This clonotype appeared many times. The gene calls are TRBV11-2 and TRBJ2-7; 7 bases line up with TRBD2. This CDR3 has 14 amino acids. V shed 2 bases, J shed 5 bases, and the junction held 6 bases outside the gene matches. Per germline, CDR1 SGHAT and CDR2 FQNNGV. CDR3 bases: TGTGCCAGCAGCTTACTCGTCGGGGGGAACGAGCAGTACTTC. Residues: CASSLLVGGNEQYF.

This clonotype was observed many times. CDR3 region: CASSDLGSGLYNEQFF. The CDR3 coding sequence is TGTGCCAGCAGCGATCTTGGCAGCGGGCTTTACAATGAGCAGTTCTTC. V is TRBV12-3 or TRBV12-4 and J is TRBJ2-1, with D possibly matching TRBD2 (6 bases). V was shortened by 6 bases and J by 4 bases, with 19 bases between the two germline ends. CDR3 length: 16 residues.

This CDR3 reads CASSPGPLNEQFF. The CDR3, as DNA: TGTGCCAGCAGTCCGGGACCCCTCAATGAGCAGTTCTTC. The chain employs TRBV2 and TRBJ2-1; D is perhaps TRBD1 or TRBD2 (5 bases each). Germline CDR1 is SNHLY and CDR2 is FYNNEI. Between the trimmed V and J ends, which lost 5 bases and 6 bases, there was a span of 11 bases. The CDR3 contains 13 residues.

This clonotype appeared a few times. The genes are TRBV10-3 and TRBJ1-6; TRBD1 might be the D (6 bases). The germline V gene has CDR1 ENHRY and CDR2 SYGVKD. The CDR3 covers 16 residues. With 10 bases removed from V and 7 bases from J, the gap between germline ends came to 23 bases. CDR3 nucleotide sequence: TGTGCCACCGCGGGGGCAGCCAACAGACCAAATTCACCCCTCCACTTT. It codes for CATAGAANRPNSPLHF.

This clonotype was seen ten or more times. The CDR3 is CASSYSSGKPYEQYF. DNA of the CDR3: TGTGCCAGCAGTTACTCTAGCGGGAAACCCTACGAGCAGTACTTC. The chain joins TRBV6-5 to TRBJ2-7, with 8 nucleotides matching TRBD2. The CDR3 has 15 amino acids. CDR1 is MNHEY and CDR2 is SVGAGI in the germline V gene. Losses at the gene ends were 0 bases for V and 2 bases for J; bases not matched to a gene: 3.

This chain joins TRBV28 and TRBJ1-1; tentatively, D is TRBD1 (5 bases). In germline, CDR1 is MDHEN, CDR2 SYDVKM. Trimming shortened V by 4 bases and J by 0 bases, and 18 bases separated the two germline ends. CDR3 size: 17 residues. As DNA, the CDR3 is TGTGCCAGCAGTTCAGCCCTCGGGGACTTCATGAACACTGAAGCTTTCTTT. This gives the protein CASSSALGDFMNTEAFF.

This chain uses TRBV11-2 with TRBJ2-1, with 12 bases that match TRBD1. V lost 3 bases to trimming and J lost 9 bases; unmatched junction nucleotides: 6. This CDR3 is built from 15 residues. Germline lookup yields CDR1 SGHAT and CDR2 FQNNGV. The CDR3 loop is CASSFGTGGLPEQFF. CDR3 nucleotide sequence: TGTGCCAGCAGCTTTGGGACAGGGGGCTTACCTGAGCAGTTCTTC.

In its sample, this clonotype was seen a few times. This chain uses TRBV12-3 or TRBV12-4 with TRBJ2-1; weak D call: TRBD2 (5 bases). V dropped 2 bases and J dropped 8 bases, with 13 bases sitting between them. The CDR3 consists of 14 residues. This chain's CDR3 is CASSLLLEVDEQFF. The DNA for the CDR3 is TGTGCCAGCAGTTTATTACTAGAGGTCGATGAGCAGTTCTTC.

This chain connects TRBV25-1 to TRBJ1-1; 9 bases fit TRBD1. Germline V gene sequence: CDR1 MGHDK, CDR2 SYGVNS. V lost 6 bases, J lost 4 bases, and 6 bases stayed unmatched. The CDR3 contains 14 residues. CDR3 residues: CASSLQGAGTEAFF. The DNA of the CDR3 is TGTGCCAGCAGCTTACAGGGGGCTGGCACTGAAGCTTTCTTT.

This clonotype appeared a few times. This chain links TRBV28 with TRBJ1-2, with D possibly TRBD1 on 6 matching bases. The CDR3 contains 14 residues. Trimming removed 5 bases at V and 4 bases at J, with 14 bases between. Germline V gene sequence: CDR1 MDHEN, CDR2 SYDVKM. CDR3 DNA sequence: TGTGCCAGCAGTCCTGGTGGACAGCTCTATGGCTACACCTTC. Encoded protein: CASSPGGQLYGYTF.

This chain uses TRBV29-1 with TRBJ1-5; D gene uncertain. CDR1 is SQVTM, CDR2 ANQGSEA, per germline. The V end was cut by 7 bases, the J end by 1 base, with 11 bases between. CDR3 length: 13 residues. CDR3: CSAQGQSNQPQHF. CDR3 nucleotides: TGCAGCGCACAAGGCCAGAGCAATCAGCCCCAGCATTTT.

The table lists this clonotype with many counts. The chain employs TRBV10-3 and TRBJ2-7; maybe TRBD1 (6 bases). The CDR3 length is 14 residues. The V gene's germline CDR1 is ENHRY and CDR2 SYGVKD. V lost 4 bases, J lost 3 bases, and 13 bases lay in between. The CDR3 bases are TGTGCCATCAGTGGGACAGTCGCCGGCTACGAGCAGTACTTC. Residues: CAISGTVAGYEQYF.

This clonotype was observed at least ten times. The chain carries TRBV11-2 and TRBJ2-1; no firm D call. Trimming cost V 5 bases and J 3 bases, with 11 bases left between them. This CDR3 region has 14 residues. CDR1 is SGHAT and CDR2 is FQNNGV in the germline V gene. CDR3 protein: CASSTPSGYNEQFF. Written as DNA, the CDR3 is TGTGCCAGCAGCACGCCCTCGGGCTACAATGAGCAGTTCTTC.

This clonotype has ten or more counts. The CDR3 sequence: CASSQLSRAGELFF. CDR3 sequence (DNA): TGTGCCAGCAGCCAACTGTCCCGGGCCGGGGAGCTGTTTTTT. The chain employs TRBV7-2 and TRBJ2-2; D gene ambiguous. Deletions cut 5 bases from V and 6 bases from J, with 13 bases between. CDR1 is SGHTA, CDR2 FQGNSA, per germline. The length of the CDR3 is 14 residues.

This clonotype was observed a few times. The DNA for the CDR3 is TGTGCCACCAGTGATTTGGGGCTAGCGGAGACCACAGATACGCAGTATTTT. Translating gives CATSDLGLAETTDTQYF. This chain connects TRBV24-1 to TRBJ2-3; 7 nucleotides match TRBD2. The V gene's germline CDR1 is KGHDR and CDR2 SFDVKD. This CDR3 contains 17 residues. V gave up 0 bases and J gave up 2 bases; unmatched junction bases: 7.

The CDR3 loop is CASSSGRTGGIFEQFF. The CDR3 DNA reads as TGTGCCAGCTCATCCGGGAGGACAGGGGGGATCTTTGAGCAGTTCTTC. The V and J genes are TRBV28 and TRBJ2-1; 10 bases match TRBD1. From germline, CDR1 is MDHEN and CDR2 SYDVKM. The CDR3 consists of 16 residues. V trimming: 8 bases; J trimming: 9 bases; junction bases outside the gene matches: 16.

This clonotype has just a few counts. The genes are TRBV4-2 and TRBJ2-5; possibly TRBD1 or TRBD2 for D (5 bases each). V gave up 0 bases and J gave up 1 base, with 15 bases separating them. The CDR3 sequence is 17 residues long. Germline CDR1 LGHNA, CDR2 YNFKEQ. DNA for the CDR3: TGTGCCAGCAGCCAAGAACTGGGGGTAAACCTCCAAGAGACCCAGTACTTC. Encoded protein: CASSQELGVNLQETQYF.

This clonotype was counted a few times. V and J are TRBV28 and TRBJ2-5; D remains unclear. The CDR3 length is 15 residues. The V and J ends lost 6 bases and 2 bases respectively, with 16 bases between them. CDR1 and CDR2 from the germline V gene are MDHEN and SYDVKM. The CDR3: CASSTRDSSQETQYF. The CDR3 nucleotides are TGTGCCAGCAGCACCCGCGACTCGAGTCAAGAGACCCAGTACTTC.

The sample holds a few counts of this clonotype. This sequence joins TRBV5-1 and TRBJ2-3, with TRBD2 identical over 9 bases. The germline CDR1 and CDR2 sequences are SGHRS and YFSETQ. This CDR3 contains 18 residues. Unmatched junction bases numbered 8, after V lost 0 bases and J lost 0 bases. CDR3 amino acids: CASSLGQRGAYSTDTQYF. CDR3 sequence (DNA): TGCGCCAGCAGCTTGGGCCAGCGGGGGGCCTATAGCACAGATACGCAGTATTTT.

Notes on this clonotype: Germline is not matched at one junction end, which may reflect a read error. V and J are TRBV27 and TRBJ1-5, with D possibly being TRBD1 (6 bases). The CDR3 contains 16 residues. In germline, CDR1 is MNHEY, CDR2 SMNVEV (reference sequence). The CDR3 DNA sequence: TGTGCCAGCAGTCTATCCTGGGGGCTCGGCAATCAGCCCCAGCATTTT. It codes for CASSLSWGLGNQPQHF.

With respect to this clonotype: A much larger clone is a single base away; this may be a read error. The V and J genes are TRBV5-6 and TRBJ1-6, with D uncertain. The V end lost 4 bases, the J end lost 8 bases, and 16 bases lay between the germline ends. The CDR3 is made up of 15 amino acids. CDR1 is SGHDT, CDR2 YYEEEE, per germline. The CDR3 loop reads CASSPAGWRDSPLHF. Here the CDR3 DNA reads TGTGCCAGCAGCCCCGCCGGTTGGCGGGATTCACCCCTCCACTTT.

This clonotype was picked up a small number of times. The J gene is TRBJ2-1, the V gene TRBV7-2; no clear D gene. The CDR3 is made up of 12 amino acids. The V end lost 4 bases, the J end lost 8 bases, and 9 bases lay between the germline ends. Germline V gene sequence: CDR1 SGHTA, CDR2 FQGNSA. CDR3 region: CASSYLSYEQFF. In DNA, the CDR3 is TGTGCCAGCAGCTACCTCAGTTATGAGCAGTTCTTC.